The table lists the clone carrying this T cell receptor (beta chain) with a few counts. These data belong to a study of T cells in Graves' hyperthyroidism and ophthalmopathy. The TCR beta CDR3 regions underwent amplification using RNA transcripts as the source. Researchers ran a first-round RT-PCR on the TCR CDR3 using the HTBI primer set. Each CDR3 protein is one row after TCRdb ran MiXCR on the multiplex PCR reads. The sample lists approximately 510,000 distinct CDR3 sequences; less than 25% were seen once. This clonotype was sampled from a man aged 18 to 35 with Graves' hyperthyroidism. Sequenced input: blood.

DNA for the CDR3: TGTGCCAGCAGCCAGGGGAGAGGGGGAACTGAAGCTTTCTTT. As protein: CASSQGRGGTEAFF. The V gene is TRBV4-2, the J gene TRBJ1-1, with D possibly matching TRBD1 (6 bases). Trimming shortened V by 3 bases and J by 5 bases, and 13 bases separated the two germline ends. Germline loops: CDR1 LGHNA, CDR2 YNFKEQ. The CDR3 has 14 amino acids.